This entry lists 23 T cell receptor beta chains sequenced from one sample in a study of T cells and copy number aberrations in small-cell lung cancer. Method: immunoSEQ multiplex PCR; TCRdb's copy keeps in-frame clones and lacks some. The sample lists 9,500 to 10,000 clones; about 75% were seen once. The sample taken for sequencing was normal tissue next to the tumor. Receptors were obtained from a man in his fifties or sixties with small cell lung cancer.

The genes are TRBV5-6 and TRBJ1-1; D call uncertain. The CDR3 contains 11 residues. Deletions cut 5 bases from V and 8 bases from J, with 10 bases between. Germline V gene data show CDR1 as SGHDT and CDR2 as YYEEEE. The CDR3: CASSGSEEAFF. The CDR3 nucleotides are TGTGCCAGCAGTGGGAGTGAGGAAGCTTTCTTT.

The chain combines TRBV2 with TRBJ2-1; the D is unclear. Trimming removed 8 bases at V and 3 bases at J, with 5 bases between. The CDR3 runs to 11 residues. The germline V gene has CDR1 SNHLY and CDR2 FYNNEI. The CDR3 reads CASVNYNEQFF. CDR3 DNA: TGTGCCAGCGTCAACTACAATGAGCAGTTCTTC.

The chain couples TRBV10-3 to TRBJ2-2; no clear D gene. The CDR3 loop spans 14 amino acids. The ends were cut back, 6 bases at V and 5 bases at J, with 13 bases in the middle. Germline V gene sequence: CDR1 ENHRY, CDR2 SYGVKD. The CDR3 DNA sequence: TGTGCCATCAGGGGCGGATCTGGTACCGGGGAGCTGTTTTTT. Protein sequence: CAIRGGSGTGELFF.

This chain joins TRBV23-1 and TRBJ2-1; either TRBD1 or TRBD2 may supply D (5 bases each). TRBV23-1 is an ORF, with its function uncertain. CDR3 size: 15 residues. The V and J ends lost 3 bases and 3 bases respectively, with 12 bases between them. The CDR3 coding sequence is TGCGCCAGCAGTCAGGGACCTTCGAGCTACAATGAGCAGTTCTTC. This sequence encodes CASSQGPSSYNEQFF.

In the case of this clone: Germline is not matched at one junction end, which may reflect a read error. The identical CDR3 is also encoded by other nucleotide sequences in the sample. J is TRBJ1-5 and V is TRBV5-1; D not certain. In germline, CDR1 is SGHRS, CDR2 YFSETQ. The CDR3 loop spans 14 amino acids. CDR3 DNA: TGCGCCAGCAGCCCGGAGAGGCCGGATCAACCCCAGCATTTT. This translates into CASSPERPDQPQHF.

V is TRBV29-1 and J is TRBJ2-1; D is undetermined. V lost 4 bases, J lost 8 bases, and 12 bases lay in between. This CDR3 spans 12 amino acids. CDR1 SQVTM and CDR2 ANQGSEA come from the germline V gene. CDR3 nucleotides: TGCAGCGTTGGGTTAAGTACCCATGAGCAGTTCTTC. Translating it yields CSVGLSTHEQFF.

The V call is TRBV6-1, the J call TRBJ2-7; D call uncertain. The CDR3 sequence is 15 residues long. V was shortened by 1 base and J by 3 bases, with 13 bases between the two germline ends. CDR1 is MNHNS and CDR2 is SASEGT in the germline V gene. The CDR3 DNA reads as TGTGCCAGCAGTGAAGGCTCGTCGTTGAGCTACGAGCAGTACTTC. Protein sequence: CASSEGSSLSYEQYF.

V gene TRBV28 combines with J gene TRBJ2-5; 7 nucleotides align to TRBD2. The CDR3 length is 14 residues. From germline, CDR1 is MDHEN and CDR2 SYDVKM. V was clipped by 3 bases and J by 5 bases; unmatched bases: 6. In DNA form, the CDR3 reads TGTGCCAGCAGTTTGCCTGGGACTACGGAGACCCAGTACTTC. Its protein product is CASSLPGTTETQYF.

CDR3 in amino acids: CASSLELAVLAGELFF. The CDR3 DNA is TGTGCCAGCAGCTTGGAATTGGCGGTTTTAGCCGGGGAGCTGTTTTTT. This chain joins TRBV5-6 and TRBJ2-2, with D hard to call. Germline-derived CDR1 and CDR2 are SGHDT and YYEEEE. The CDR3 spans 16 residues. V was cut by 0 bases and J by 6 bases, with 15 bases left in between.

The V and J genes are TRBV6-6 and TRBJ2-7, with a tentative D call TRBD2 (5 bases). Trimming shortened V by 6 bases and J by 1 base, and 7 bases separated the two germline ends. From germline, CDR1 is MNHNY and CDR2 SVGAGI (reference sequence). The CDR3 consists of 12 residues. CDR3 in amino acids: CASRPGSYEQYF. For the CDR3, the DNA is TGTGCCAGCAGGCCGGGGTCCTACGAGCAGTACTTC.

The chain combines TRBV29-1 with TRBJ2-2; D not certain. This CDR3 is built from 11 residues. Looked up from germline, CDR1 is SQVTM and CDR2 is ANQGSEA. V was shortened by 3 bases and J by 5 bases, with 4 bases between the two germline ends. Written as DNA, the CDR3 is TGCAGCGTTGAGCGAACCGGGGAGCTGTTTTTT. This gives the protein CSVERTGELFF.

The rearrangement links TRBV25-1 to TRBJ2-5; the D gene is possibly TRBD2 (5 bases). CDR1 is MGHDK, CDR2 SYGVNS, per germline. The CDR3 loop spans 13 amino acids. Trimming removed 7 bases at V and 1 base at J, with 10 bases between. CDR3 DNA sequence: TGTGCCAGCATGGGCGGGCTCCAAGAGACCCAGTACTTC. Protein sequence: CASMGGLQETQYF.

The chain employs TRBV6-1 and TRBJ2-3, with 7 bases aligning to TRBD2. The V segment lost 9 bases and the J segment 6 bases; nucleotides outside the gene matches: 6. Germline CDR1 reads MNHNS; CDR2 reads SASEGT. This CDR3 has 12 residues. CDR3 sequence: CASRLAWDTQYF. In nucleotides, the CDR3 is TGTGCCAGTAGACTAGCTTGGGATACGCAGTATTTT.

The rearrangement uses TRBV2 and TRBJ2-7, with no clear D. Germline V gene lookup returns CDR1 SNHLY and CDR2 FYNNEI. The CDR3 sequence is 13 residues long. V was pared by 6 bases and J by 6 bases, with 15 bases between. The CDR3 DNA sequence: TGTGCCAGCAGATTAGTTCTCAGTTCCGAGCAGTACTTC. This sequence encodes CASRLVLSSEQYF.

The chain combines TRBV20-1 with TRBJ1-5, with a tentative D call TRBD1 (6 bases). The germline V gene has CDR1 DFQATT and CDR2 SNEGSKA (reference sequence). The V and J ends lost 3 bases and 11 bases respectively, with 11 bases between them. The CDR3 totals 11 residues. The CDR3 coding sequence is TGCAGTGCTAGGGGGGAGGGGGCCCAGCATTTT. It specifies CSARGEGAQHF.

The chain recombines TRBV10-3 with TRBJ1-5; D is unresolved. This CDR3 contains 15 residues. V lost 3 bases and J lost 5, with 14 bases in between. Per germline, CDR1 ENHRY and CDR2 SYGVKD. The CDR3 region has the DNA TGTGCCATCAGTGAAAGAGGCACGGACGATCAGCCCCAGCATTTT. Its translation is CAISERGTDDQPQHF.

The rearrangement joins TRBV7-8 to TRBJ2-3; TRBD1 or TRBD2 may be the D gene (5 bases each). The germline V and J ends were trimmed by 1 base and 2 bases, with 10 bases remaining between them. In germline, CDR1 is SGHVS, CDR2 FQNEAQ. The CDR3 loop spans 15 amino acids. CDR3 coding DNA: TGTGCCAGCAGCTTAGGTGGGGGATACACAGATACGCAGTATTTT. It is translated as CASSLGGGYTDTQYF.

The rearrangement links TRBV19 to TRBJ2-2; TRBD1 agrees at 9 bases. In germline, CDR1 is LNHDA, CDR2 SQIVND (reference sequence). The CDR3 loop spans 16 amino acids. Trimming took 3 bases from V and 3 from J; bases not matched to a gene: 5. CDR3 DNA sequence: TGTGCCAGTAGTATCCAGACAGGGGGAGACACCGGGGAGCTGTTTTTT. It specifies CASSIQTGGDTGELFF. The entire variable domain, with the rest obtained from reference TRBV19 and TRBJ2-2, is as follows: DGGITQSPKYLFRKEGQNVTLSCEQNLNHDAMYWYRQDPGQGLRLIYYSQIVNDFQKGDIAEGYSVSREKKESFPLTVTSAQKNPTAFYLCASSIQTGGDTGELFFGEGSRLTVL.

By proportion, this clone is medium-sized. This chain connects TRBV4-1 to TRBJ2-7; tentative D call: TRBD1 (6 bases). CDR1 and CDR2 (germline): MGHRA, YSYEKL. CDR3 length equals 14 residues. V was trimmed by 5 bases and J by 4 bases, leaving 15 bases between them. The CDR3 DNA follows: TGCGCCAGCAGCATAATGTCCCAGGGGTACGAGCAGTACTTC. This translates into CASSIMSQGYEQYF.

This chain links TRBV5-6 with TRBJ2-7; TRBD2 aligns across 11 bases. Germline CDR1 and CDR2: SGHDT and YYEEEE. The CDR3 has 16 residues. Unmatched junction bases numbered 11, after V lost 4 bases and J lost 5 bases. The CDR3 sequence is CASSAPRLAGQHEQYF. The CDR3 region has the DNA TGTGCCAGCAGCGCTCCCCGACTAGCGGGACAGCACGAGCAGTACTTC.

CDR3 residues: CASRGPGRSNEKLFF. CDR3 in DNA: TGTGCCAGCAGGGGGCCGGGACGGTCTAATGAAAAACTGTTTTTT. The rearrangement uses TRBV6-6 and TRBJ1-4; possible D gene TRBD1, 5 bases. Germline V gene lookup returns CDR1 MNHNY and CDR2 SVGAGI (reference sequence). The CDR3 runs 15 residues. With 6 bases removed from V and 3 bases from J, the gap between germline ends came to 14 bases.

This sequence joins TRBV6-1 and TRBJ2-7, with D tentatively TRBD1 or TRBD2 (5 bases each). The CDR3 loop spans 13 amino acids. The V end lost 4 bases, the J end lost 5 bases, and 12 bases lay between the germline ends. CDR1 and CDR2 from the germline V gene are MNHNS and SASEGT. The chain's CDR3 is CASSGRETDEQYF. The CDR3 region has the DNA TGTGCCAGCAGTGGCAGGGAGACGGACGAGCAGTACTTC.

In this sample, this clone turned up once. Here the CDR3 reads CASSDGTGYGYTF. The CDR3 nucleotides read TGTGCCAGCAGTGACGGGACAGGGTATGGCTACACCTTC. This rearrangement joins TRBV6-4 to TRBJ1-2; 9 nucleotides line up with TRBD1. V lost 2 bases, J lost 5 bases, and 0 bases stayed unmatched. Germline V lookup: CDR1 MRHNA, CDR2 SNTAGT. The CDR3 length is 13 residues.